A selection of T cell receptor beta chains follows, all from one sample in a study of blood T cell repertoires in COVID-19. TCRdb keeps only in-frame clones here, not all; method: immunoSEQ multiplex PCR. Altogether about 110,000 clones are present, roughly 84% being singletons, with the ten largest covering under 7%. The sample comprised peripheral blood. Receptors originate from a woman aged 50 to 65 with acute or convalescent COVID-19. Each CDR3 is given without its conserved first and last residue.

v_call,j_call,cdr3_aa
TRBV2,TRBJ2-1,ASSSSGLAGSNEQF
TRBV5-6,TRBJ1-2,ASSLGANSGYT
TRBV5-5,TRBJ1-2,ASTNDRGHYGYT
TRBV11-2,TRBJ1-1,ASSFGRGNTEAF
TRBV15,TRBJ1-2,ATSRDLQGVGNYGYT
TRBV19,TRBJ2-5,ASSDGGAGQETQY
TRBV5-1,TRBJ2-1,ASSRVSSGGAENEQF
TRBV15,TRBJ1-1,ATSRGWGGPNTEAF
TRBV2,TRBJ1-6,ASSGTGDSPLH
TRBV12-3/TRBV12-4,TRBJ2-7,ASSFGGYYEQY
TRBV4-2,TRBJ1-4,ASSQVGGRREKLF